This T cell receptor beta chain appears in the sequencing data of a study of vaccination effects on CD4 cells after COVID-19. Notes on the study in general: Early post-infection timepoints were missing from the study, which also had few convalescent patients.

Assay used: immunoSEQ multiplex PCR; TCRdb lists only in-frame clones, some missing. The sample contains 84,000 or so clones, under 85% of which appear only once. Prior to sequencing, the ViraFEST assay stimulated PBMC with viral peptide pools, which expanded the antigen-specific CD4+ T cells. Researchers isolated CD4+ T cells once 9 to 11 days of culture had elapsed. Two doses of either BNT162b2 or mRNA-1273 were given to each participant. Vaccinees lacked prior SARS-CoV-2 infection and tested negative for nucleocapsid antibodies. With roughly 9.5 ug/ml peptides and about 10 IU/ml IL-2, some 2 million PBMC per well were cultured. Concerning this clone itself: No antigen is known for it.

Per germline, CDR1 SEHNR and CDR2 FQNEAQ (reference sequence). V was cut by 1 base and J by 0 bases, with 6 bases left in between. The CDR3 totals 15 residues. The gene calls are TRBV7-9 and TRBJ2-2, with a possible D match to TRBD2 (6 bases). Source: CD4+ T cells from PBMCs cultured with HCoV-OC43 spike peptides, taken after COVID-19 vaccination. Subset indicated: HCoV-OC43 spike overlapping peptide pool stimulation. The sequence came from a human donor who received a COVID-19 vaccine. The CDR3 sequence is CASSLGLANTGELFF. CDR3 DNA: TGTGCCAGCAGCTTAGGACTAGCGAACACCGGGGAGCTGTTTTTT.